A single TCR beta chain is shown here with its context. Germline values: CDR1 LGHDT, CDR2 YNNKEL (reference sequence). This CDR3 spans 15 amino acids. V lost 1 base to trimming and J lost 6 bases, with 13 bases between them. These data originate in a study of blood T cell repertoires in COVID-19. Study-wide background: Spain, Italy and the United States supplied samples that represented acute and convalescent COVID-19. Sources were T cells, B-cell-depleted T cells, or PBMCs; the material itself was cDNA or gDNA.

Study processing details: By means of reference gene primer amplification, nucleated cell counts were estimated. Some clones are missing from TCRdb's copy, which holds only in-frame ones; the method was immunoSEQ multiplex PCR. V and J calls and clone size are as listed in that table; D and trimming were resolved from the DNA. The sample records 200,000 to 250,000 clones, roughly 80% being singletons. The receptor was derived from a man aged 30 to 45 with active or convalescent COVID-19. The V gene is TRBV3-1 (or the pseudogene TRBV3-2), the J gene TRBJ1-5; D is perhaps TRBD1 (5 bases). Sequenced input: peripheral blood. Here the CDR3 reads CASSQGPKGVQPQHF. In DNA, the CDR3 is TGTGCCAGCAGCCAAGGGCCTAAAGGGGTTCAGCCCCAGCATTTT.